Described below is a single TCR beta chain sequence and its context. A much larger clone lies a single base off, so this may be a read error. The time point here: newly diagnosed GD, antithyroid drugs for less than 3 months. The TCR library was prepared using RNA isolated from PBMCs. This record belongs to a study of regulatory T cells in long-lasting Graves disease. The J segment lost 0 bases and the V segment lost 5 bases, leaving 7 bases of the junction unmatched. The CDR3 runs to 15 residues. CDR3-region Arm-PCR and iRepertoire HTBI primers produced the TCR beta libraries. TCRdb used MiXCR to reprocess the multiplex PCR reads, holding one entry per CDR3 protein. In the table there are under 800,000 distinct CDR3 sequences, about 15% of which are singletons. Separately, the same data were catalogued under a study of T cells in Graves' hyperthyroidism and ophthalmopathy. That paper adds: Graves' hyperthyroidism was deemed stable given no ophthalmopathy progression within 18 months. The diagnoses drew upon clinical symptoms, serum thyroxine and TRAb, thyroid ultrasound and orbital computed tomography.

The source of this sequence is a woman aged 25 to 39 with Graves disease. Sequencing used peripheral blood mononuclear cells (PBMCs), obtained at new diagnosis, from a patient treated with antithyroid drugs. The rearrangement uses TRBV12-3 or TRBV12-4 and TRBJ2-7; 7 bases are shared with TRBD1. The CDR3: CASSGRQGVSYEQYF. In DNA, the CDR3 is TGTGCCAGCAGTGGAAGACAGGGTGTCTCCTACGAGCAGTACTTC.